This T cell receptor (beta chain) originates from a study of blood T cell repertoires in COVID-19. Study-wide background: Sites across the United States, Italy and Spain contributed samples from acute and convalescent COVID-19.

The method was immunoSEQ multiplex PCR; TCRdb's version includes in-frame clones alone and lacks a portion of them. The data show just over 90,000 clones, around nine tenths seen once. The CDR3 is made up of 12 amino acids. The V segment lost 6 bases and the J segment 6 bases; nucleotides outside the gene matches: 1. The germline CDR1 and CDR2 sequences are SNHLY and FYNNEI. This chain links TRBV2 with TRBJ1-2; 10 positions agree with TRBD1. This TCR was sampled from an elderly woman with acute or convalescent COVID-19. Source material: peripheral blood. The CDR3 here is CASRGTGDGYTF. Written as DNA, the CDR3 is TGTGCCAGCAGGGGGACAGGGGATGGCTACACCTTC.